This TCR beta chain was found in a study of OX40 agonist ivuxolimab in advanced cancers. Overall study context: Dose-escalation subjects each had hepatocellular carcinoma, melanoma, renal cell or head and neck cancer.

This clone has only one observation. The antigen remains unidentified. Overall study results and limits: Clonal expansion was seen in CD4+ and CD8+ blood T cells by week 6 at 0.1 to 3.0 mg/kg.

The study sampled blood at baseline, cycle 4 day 1, and cycle 7 day 1. This table comes from immunoSEQ multiplex PCR, and its TCRdb copy is limited to in-frame clones, with some not included. Of 95,000 or so clones listed, 70% to 85% were seen once; the top ten hold 3% to 4%. Trimming removed 2 bases from V and 1 base from J; junction bases left unmatched: 6. The germline gives CDR1 SNHLY, CDR2 FYNNEI. The CDR3 length is 16 residues. The source material was CD4+ or CD8+ T cells sorted from blood, sampled in a trial of the OX40 agonist ivuxolimab. The genes are TRBV2 and TRBJ2-3; 7 bases agree with TRBD2. The clonotype comes from an adult with an advanced solid tumor such as melanoma, head and neck, liver or kidney cancer. This CDR3 is CASSESLGLGTDTQYF. The CDR3, as DNA: TGTGCCAGCAGTGAATCTCTAGGACTAGGCACAGATACGCAGTATTTT.